These 5 T cell receptor beta chains share one sample of origin, sequenced in a study of T-cell memory formation after mild COVID-19 (TCRdb year 2021). The protocol used for the library was 5' RACE. Sequencing relied on an Illumina NovaSeq 6000. TCRdb reran the public reads through fastp at Q25 and MiXCR, keeping productive beta chains. Rows with a matching CDR3 protein are joined into one entry that keeps the most common DNA and genes. The sample table contains a few hundred thousand distinct CDR3 sequences; only one count was recorded for about an eighth of them. The ten largest clones capture under 25% of the sample. The sequenced material came from PBMCs or a T cell subset sorted from them (not recorded which). These receptors all come from a young man who had mild COVID-19 (a few samples of this study predate the infection). The sample titles of this study are shuffled in the database, so cell type and time point are left out; the donor was told from shared clones.

The J gene is TRBJ2-1, the V gene TRBV27, with D maybe TRBD1 (6 bases). Between the trimmed V and J ends, which lost 6 bases and 12 bases, there was a span of 18 bases. Germline V gene lookup returns CDR1 MNHEY and CDR2 SMNVEV (reference sequence). The CDR3 contains 13 residues. The CDR3: CASSPGHLPGQFF. CDR3 sequence (DNA): TGTGCCAGCAGCCCGGGACACCTACCAGGGCAGTTCTTC.

The table lists this clonotype with a few counts. The V call is TRBV6-5, the J call TRBJ1-1; the D gene is possibly TRBD1 (6 bases). The CDR3 loop spans 14 amino acids. Germline V gene lookup returns CDR1 MNHEY and CDR2 SVGAGI. V was trimmed by 6 bases and J by 5 bases, leaving 16 bases between them. The CDR3 spells CASSNTLTGTEAFF. The CDR3 bases are TGTGCCAGCAGCAACACACTCACAGGGACTGAAGCTTTCTTT.

This clonotype was seen at least ten times. The chain employs TRBV9 and TRBJ2-7; no firm D call. From germline, CDR1 is SGDLS and CDR2 YYNGEE. This CDR3 spans 14 amino acids. V shed 0 bases and J shed 7 bases, with 14 bases lying between them. The CDR3 region is CASSVEPRSEEQYF. Written as DNA, the CDR3 is TGTGCCAGCAGCGTAGAGCCCAGGAGTGAGGAGCAGTACTTC. The full variable domain, rest sourced from reference TRBV9 and TRBJ2-7, is DSGVTQTPKHLITATGQRVTLRCSPRSGDLSVYWYQQSLDQGLQFLIQYYNGEERAKGNILERFSAQQFPDLHSELNLSSLELGDSALYFCASSVEPRSEEQYFGPGTRLTVT.

This clonotype was detected ten times or more. The chain links TRBV15 to TRBJ1-1, with D possibly matching TRBD1 (5 bases). The V end was cut by 1 base, the J end by 1 base, with 13 bases between. This CDR3 has 16 residues. The germline V gene has CDR1 LNHNV and CDR2 YYDKDF (reference sequence). CDR3 bases: TGTGCCACCAGCAGAGCAGGGCCCGGAGAGAACACTGAAGCTTTCTTT. This sequence encodes CATSRAGPGENTEAFF.

The sample holds a few counts of this clonotype. This chain links TRBV12-3 or TRBV12-4 with TRBJ2-3; 10 nucleotides align to TRBD2. The CDR3 sequence is 15 residues long. V dropped 3 bases and J dropped 4; count of bases not matched to a gene: 4. Written as DNA, the CDR3 is TGTGCCAGCAGTTTTTTAGCGGGGGGCGCAGATACGCAGTATTTT. It translates to CASSFLAGGADTQYF.